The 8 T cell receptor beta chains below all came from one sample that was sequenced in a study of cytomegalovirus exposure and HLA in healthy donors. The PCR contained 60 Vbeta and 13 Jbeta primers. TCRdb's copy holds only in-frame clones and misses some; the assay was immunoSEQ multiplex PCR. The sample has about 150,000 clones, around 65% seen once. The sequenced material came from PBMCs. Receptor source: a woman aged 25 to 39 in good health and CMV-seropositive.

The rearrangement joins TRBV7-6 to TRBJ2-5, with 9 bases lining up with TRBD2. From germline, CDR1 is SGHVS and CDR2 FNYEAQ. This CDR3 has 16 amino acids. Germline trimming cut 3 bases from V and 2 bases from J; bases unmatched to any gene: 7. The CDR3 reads CASSFYRTSAQETQYF. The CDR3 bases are TGTGCCAGCAGCTTCTACCGGACTAGCGCACAAGAGACCCAGTACTTC.

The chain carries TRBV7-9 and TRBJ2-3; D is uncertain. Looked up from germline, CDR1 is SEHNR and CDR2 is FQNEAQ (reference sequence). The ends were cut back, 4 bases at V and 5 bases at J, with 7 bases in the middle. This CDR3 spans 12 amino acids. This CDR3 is CASSSNLDTQYF. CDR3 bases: TGTGCCAGCAGCTCCAATTTAGATACGCAGTATTTT.

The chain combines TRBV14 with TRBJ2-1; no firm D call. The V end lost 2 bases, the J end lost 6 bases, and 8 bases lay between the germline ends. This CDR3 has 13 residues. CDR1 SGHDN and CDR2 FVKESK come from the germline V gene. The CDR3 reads CASSQRGSNEQFF. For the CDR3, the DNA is TGTGCCAGCAGCCAAAGAGGATCCAATGAGCAGTTCTTC. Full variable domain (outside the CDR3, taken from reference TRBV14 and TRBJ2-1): EAGVTQFPSHSVIEKGQTVTLRCDPISGHDNLYWYRRVMGKEIKFLLHFVKESKQDESGMPNNRFLAERTGGTYSTLKVQPAELEDSGVYFCASSQRGSNEQFFGPGTRLTVL.

This chain's CDR3 is CASSQGLLSTGRMGYTQYF. The CDR3 DNA is TGCGCCAGCAGCCAGGGATTGCTGTCGACAGGGAGAATGGGATATACGCAGTATTTT. This chain joins TRBV4-1 and TRBJ2-3, with 7 bases fitting TRBD1. V lost 3 bases and J lost 7; bases outside the gene matches: 22. The CDR3 length is 19 residues. In germline, CDR1 is MGHRA, CDR2 YSYEKL.

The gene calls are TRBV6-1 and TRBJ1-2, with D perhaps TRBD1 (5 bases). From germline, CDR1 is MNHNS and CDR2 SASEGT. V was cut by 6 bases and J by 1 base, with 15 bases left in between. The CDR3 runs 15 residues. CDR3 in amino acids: CASRVRTRSNYGYTF. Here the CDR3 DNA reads TGTGCCAGCAGAGTGCGGACAAGGAGTAACTATGGCTACACCTTC.

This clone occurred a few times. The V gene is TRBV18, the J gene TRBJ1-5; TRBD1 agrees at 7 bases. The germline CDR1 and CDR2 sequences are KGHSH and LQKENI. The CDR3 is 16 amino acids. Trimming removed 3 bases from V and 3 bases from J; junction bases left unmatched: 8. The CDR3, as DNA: TGTGCCAGCTCACCTACAGGGGTCAGATCCAATCAGCCCCAGCATTTT. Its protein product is CASSPTGVRSNQPQHF.

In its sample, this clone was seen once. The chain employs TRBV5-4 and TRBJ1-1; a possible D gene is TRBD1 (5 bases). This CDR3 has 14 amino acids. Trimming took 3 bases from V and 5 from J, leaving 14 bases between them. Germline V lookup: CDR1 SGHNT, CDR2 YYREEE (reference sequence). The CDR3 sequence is CASSSAQGMTEAFF. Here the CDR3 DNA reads TGTGCCAGCAGCTCAGCCCAGGGTATGACTGAAGCTTTCTTT.

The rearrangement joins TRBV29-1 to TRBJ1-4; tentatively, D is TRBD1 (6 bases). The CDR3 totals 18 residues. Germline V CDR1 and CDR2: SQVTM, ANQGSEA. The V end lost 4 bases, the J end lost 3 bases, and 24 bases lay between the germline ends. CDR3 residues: CSVATCRVAGDANEKLFF. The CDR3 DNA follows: TGCAGCGTTGCTACTTGCAGGGTGGCAGGGGATGCTAATGAAAAACTGTTTTTT.